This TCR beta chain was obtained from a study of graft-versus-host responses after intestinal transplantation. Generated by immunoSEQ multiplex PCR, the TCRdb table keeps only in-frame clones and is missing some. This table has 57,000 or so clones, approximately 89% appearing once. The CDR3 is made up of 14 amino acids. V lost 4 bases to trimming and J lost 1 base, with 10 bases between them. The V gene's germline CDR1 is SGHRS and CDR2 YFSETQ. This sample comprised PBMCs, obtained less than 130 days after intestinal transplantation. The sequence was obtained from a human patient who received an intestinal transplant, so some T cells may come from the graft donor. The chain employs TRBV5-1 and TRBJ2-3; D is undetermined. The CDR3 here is CASSPPLGTDTQYF. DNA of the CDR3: TGCGCCAGCAGCCCCCCTCTCGGCACAGATACGCAGTATTTT. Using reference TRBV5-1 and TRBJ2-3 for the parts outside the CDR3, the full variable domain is KAGVTQTPRYLIKTRGQQVTLSCSPISGHRSVSWYQQTPGQGLQFLFEYFSETQRNKGNFPGRFSGRQFSNSRSEMNVSTLELGDSALYLCASSPPLGTDTQYFGPGTRLTVL.